This T cell receptor (beta chain) is from a study of blood T cells in healthy people across ages. CDR1 is ENHRY and CDR2 is SYGVKD in the germline V gene. V gave up 3 bases and J gave up 3 bases; unmatched junction bases: 2. This CDR3 comprises 14 residues. Alongside a J-beta primer mix, a sample-barcoded 5' primer served in a second PCR lasting roughly 6 to 12 cycles. Sequencing recovered at least 2.5 million CDR3-containing paired-end reads from each sample. TCRdb used MiXCR to reprocess the 5' RACE reads, holding one entry per CDR3 protein. The table includes fewer than 600,000 distinct CDR3 sequences, about 27% detected once. This sample also appeared in a second study, on T cells of mothers and their children.

The sequencing input was blood. The sequence came from a boy aged 2 to 9 in good health. The V and J genes are TRBV10-3 and TRBJ1-5; TRBD1 agrees at 7 bases. The CDR3: CAISDRGDNQPQHF. The CDR3 DNA follows: TGTGCCATCAGTGACAGGGGGGACAATCAGCCCCAGCATTTT.